These T cell receptor beta chains were read from a single sample in a study of lymphopenia after photon versus proton radiotherapy. Generated by immunoSEQ multiplex PCR, the TCRdb table keeps only in-frame clones and is missing some. The sample comprises some 26,000 clones, 80% to 85% of which are singletons, and more than 3% rests with the top ten. The material was peripheral blood, obtained from a patient treated with photon-based radiotherapy. The source is a woman aged 50 to 60 with pancreatic cancer. The CDR3 runs from the conserved cysteine through the conserved F or W. D genes are given only for firm matches. Size is stated for part of the rows, as once, few or many counts, or as a class when the clone is expanded.

d_call clone_size j_call v_call cdr3_nt cdr3_aa
NA NA TRBJ2-1 TRBV6-6 TGTGCCAGCCTCGCAGGCGGAAGTACCTACAATGAGCAGTTCTTC CASLAGGSTYNEQFF
NA NA TRBJ2-5 TRBV10-2 TGCGCCAGCAGTGGGTTAGCTCAAGAGACCCAGTACTTC CASSGLAQETQYF
NA NA TRBJ2-3 TRBV5-6 TGTGCCAGCAGCTTGGGGAGCCGCACAGATACGCAGTATTTT CASSLGSRTDTQYF
NA NA TRBJ2-4 TRBV28 TGTGCCAGCAGTTTATGGACGGGGAAGAGCCCCAAAAACATTCAGTACTTC CASSLWTGKSPKNIQYF
NA NA TRBJ1-1 TRBV11-2 TGTGCCAGCAGCTTTTCTTTCGGGGCAAGAGGGACTGAAGCTTTCTTT CASSFSFGARGTEAFF
TRBD2 NA TRBJ2-1 TRBV30 TGTGCCTGGGCTAGCGGGAGGTATCATGAGCAGTTCTTC CAWASGRYHEQFF
NA NA TRBJ2-7 TRBV28 TGTGCCAGCAGTCCCCTGGACTACCCGGGAGACGAGCAGTACTTC CASSPLDYPGDEQYF
TRBD2 NA TRBJ2-6 TRBV2 TGTGCCAGCAGCCCCCCTCCGGGGGGGTCCTTCTCTGGGGCCAACGTCCTGACTTTC CASSPPPGGSFSGANVLTF
NA NA TRBJ2-5 TRBV25-1 TGTGCCAGCAGTGAATATCGGGGCCAAGAGACCCAGTACTTC CASSEYRGQETQYF
TRBD1 NA TRBJ1-1 TRBV5-4 TGTGCCAGCAGCCGTACAGGGGGCGCGCTTAGGACTGAAGCTTTCTTT CASSRTGGALRTEAFF
NA NA TRBJ1-4 TRBV6-1 TGTGCCAGCAGTCCAGGCCCGGCAACTAATGAAAAACTGTTTTTT CASSPGPATNEKLFF
NA NA TRBJ2-7 TRBV27 TGTGCCAGCAGTTCCCGGACACAATCTTCCTACGAGCAGTACTTC CASSSRTQSSYEQYF
NA NA TRBJ2-7 TRBV7-9 TGTGCCAGCAGCGCGACTACGGCCTACGAGCAGTACTTC CASSATTAYEQYF
NA NA TRBJ2-1 TRBV18 TGTGCCAGCCAAGGACTAATGATTGGAGGGGATGAGCAGTTCTTC CASQGLMIGGDEQFF
NA NA TRBJ1-1 TRBV6-6 TGTGCCAGCAGAACGGGCGGGTGGATGAACACTGAAGCTTTCTTT CASRTGGWMNTEAFF
NA NA TRBJ2-1 TRBV7-2 TGTGCCAGCAGCTTAGTGGGCAGGGGGGGCCCTTACAATGAGCAGTTCTTC CASSLVGRGGPYNEQFF
NA few TRBJ2-3 TRBV29-1 TGCAGCGTCATGGACAGAACCCGTAGCACAGATACGCAGTATTTT CSVMDRTRSTDTQYF
TRBD1 NA TRBJ2-7 TRBV19 TGTGCCAGTAGTATTTACAGGGGGTACGAGCAGTACTTC CASSIYRGYEQYF